What follows are 20 T cell receptor beta chains derived from one specimen sequenced in a study of post-analysis software for immune sequencing data. Study-level findings and limits: Comparison of patients with controls showed roughly five TRBV segments more frequent in patients, TRBV5-6, TRBV5-1 and TRBV20-1 among them.

Carried by the TCR beta cDNA libraries were unique molecular identifiers. TCRdb independently ran MiXCR on the PCR reads; one entry per CDR3 protein. The repertoire holds about 400,000 distinct CDR3 sequences, with about a third as singletons. Their recognized antigens are unknown. The sample consisted of blood. Every receptor here comes from a girl aged 10 to 17 with multiple sclerosis.

The rearrangement joins TRBV12-3 or TRBV12-4 to TRBJ2-5; weak D call: TRBD2 (6 bases). V was pared by 7 bases and J by 5 bases, with 14 bases between. This CDR3 has 13 residues. The CDR3 loop reads CASTIRDSETQYF. The CDR3 nucleotides read TGTGCCAGCACCATCAGGGACTCGGAGACCCAGTACTTC.

The chain joins TRBV4-1 to TRBJ1-2; TRBD1 agrees at 7 bases. Trimming at V came to 4 bases and at J to 0 bases, leaving 17 bases not matched to a gene. The CDR3 totals 19 residues. Germline CDR1 is MGHRA and CDR2 is YSYEKL. The CDR3 bases are TGCGCCAGCAGCCCTGAAATGGGGACAGTTCCAAATACTAACTATGGCTACACCTTC. Its protein product is CASSPEMGTVPNTNYGYTF.

The chain recombines TRBV5-1 with TRBJ1-1; 7 bases match TRBD1. V gave up 2 bases and J gave up 4 bases; unmatched junction bases: 23. This CDR3 is 20 amino acids long. CDR1 and CDR2 from the germline V gene are SGHRS and YFSETQ. The CDR3 spells CASSFRRYDWDRKGATEAFF. Here the CDR3 DNA reads TGCGCCAGCAGCTTCCGACGCTATGACTGGGACAGAAAGGGAGCCACTGAAGCTTTCTTT.

This sequence joins TRBV15 and TRBJ1-5, with TRBD1 identical over 8 bases. With V trimmed by 0 bases and J by 6 bases, 4 bases remained unmatched. The CDR3 sequence is 15 residues long. Germline V gene data show CDR1 as LNHNV and CDR2 as YYDKDF (reference sequence). CDR3 residues: CATSRDRGPGQPQHF. CDR3 DNA: TGTGCCACCAGCAGAGACAGGGGGCCTGGTCAGCCCCAGCATTTT. The full variable domain, with the rest looked up from reference TRBV15 and TRBJ1-5, is DAMVIQNPRYQVTQFGKPVTLSCSQTLNHNVMYWYQQKSSQAPKLLFHYYDKDFNNEADTPDNFQSRRPNTSFCFLDIRSPGLGDTAMYLCATSRDRGPGQPQHFGDGTRLSIL.

The V gene is TRBV7-3, the J gene TRBJ2-6; D call uncertain. V lost 0 bases and J lost 0, with 6 bases in between. The CDR3 has 16 amino acids. Germline V gene data show CDR1 as SGHTA and CDR2 as FQGTGA. The CDR3 region has the DNA TGTGCCAGCAGCTTAACTACCGGCTCTGGGGCCAACGTCCTGACTTTC. Translating gives CASSLTTGSGANVLTF.

This chain links TRBV7-2 with TRBJ2-7; 8 positions match TRBD2. V was pared by 3 bases and J by 6 bases, with 1 base of the junction left unmatched. The germline CDR1 and CDR2 sequences are SGHTA and FQGNSA. The CDR3 is 12 amino acids. The CDR3 protein is CASSFTSGEQYF. CDR3 nucleotides: TGTGCCAGCAGCTTCACTAGCGGCGAGCAGTACTTC.

This clonotype was counted a few times. The rearrangement joins TRBV12-3 or TRBV12-4 to TRBJ1-2, with D unclear. This CDR3 comprises 12 residues. V was pared by 2 bases and J by 5 bases, with 6 bases between. The CDR3 coding sequence is TGTGCCAGCAGTTTAAGCAGATATGGCTACACCTTC. Translation gives CASSLSRYGYTF.

The chain recombines TRBV4-3 with TRBJ1-2; maybe TRBD1 (6 bases). The CDR3 is 16 amino acids. The V end lost 0 bases, the J end lost 3 bases, and 14 bases lay between the germline ends. Germline CDR1 is LGHNA and CDR2 is YSLEER. The CDR3 here is CASSQDSEGGYYGYTF. In nucleotides, the CDR3 is TGCGCCAGCAGCCAAGATTCGGAGGGGGGATACTATGGCTACACCTTC.

This chain uses TRBV12-3 or TRBV12-4 with TRBJ2-7; D remains unclear. The CDR3 runs 12 residues. Deletions cut 3 bases from V and 4 bases from J, with 7 bases between. Here the CDR3 reads CASSFFPYEQYF. The CDR3 coding sequence is TGTGCCAGCAGTTTCTTTCCTTACGAGCAGTACTTC.

The chain uses TRBV24-1 and TRBJ1-1; D is unresolved. V dropped 2 bases and J dropped 2 bases, with 11 bases sitting between them. This CDR3 has 15 amino acids. Germline V gene sequence: CDR1 KGHDR, CDR2 SFDVKD. The CDR3 loop reads CATSDWRDFNTEAFF. The CDR3 DNA reads as TGTGCCACCAGTGATTGGAGAGATTTTAACACTGAAGCTTTCTTT.

The rearrangement links TRBV6-2 or TRBV6-3 to TRBJ1-5; D unresolved. Per the germline V gene, CDR1 is MNHEY and CDR2 is SVGEGT. The CDR3 consists of 11 residues. Trimming took 5 bases from V and 9 from J, leaving 8 bases between them. The CDR3 loop is CASSDPWPQHF. As DNA, the CDR3 is TGTGCCAGCAGTGACCCGTGGCCCCAGCATTTT.

As for this clonotype: A read error may account for a junction end that differs from germline. The chain has TRBV6-2 or TRBV6-3 and TRBJ1-4; D possibly corresponds to TRBD1 (6 bases). The CDR3 contains 15 residues. CDR1 MNHEY and CDR2 SVGEGT come from the germline V gene. Here the CDR3 reads CASRTTGSAVEKRFF. The CDR3 DNA is TGTGCCAGCAGAACTACAGGGTCGGCGGTCGAAAAACGGTTTTTT.

This clonotype was seen repeatedly, ten times or more. The genes are TRBV29-1 and TRBJ2-5; 10 positions match TRBD1. The germline CDR1 and CDR2 sequences are SQVTM and ANQGSEA. This CDR3 spans 13 amino acids. After removal of 6 bases from V and 2 bases from J, the junction contained 3 bases not matched to a gene. CDR3 residues: CSVGQGVQETQYF. The CDR3, as DNA: TGCAGCGTCGGACAGGGGGTGCAAGAGACCCAGTACTTC.

V is TRBV7-2 and J is TRBJ1-1; possibly TRBD1 for D (6 bases). V dropped 4 bases and J dropped 4 bases, with 16 bases sitting between them. The germline CDR1 and CDR2 sequences are SGHTA and FQGNSA. The CDR3 is made up of 15 amino acids. The CDR3 region has the DNA TGTGCCAGCAGCTCGCTCAGGGGAAGAAGCACTGAAGCTTTCTTT. It translates to CASSSLRGRSTEAFF.

In this sample, this clonotype turned up a few times. The J gene is TRBJ1-1, the V gene TRBV12-3 or TRBV12-4; D is ambiguous. This CDR3 comprises 10 residues. The V end lost 8 bases, the J end lost 5 bases, and 6 bases lay between the germline ends. This CDR3 reads CASGQTEAFF. DNA for the CDR3: TGTGCCAGCGGCCAAACTGAAGCTTTCTTT.

V gene TRBV28 combines with J gene TRBJ2-7, with a possible D match to TRBD1 (5 bases). Trimming took off 4 bases at V and 0 bases at J, with 13 bases between the two ends. CDR3 length: 15 amino acids. Germline-derived CDR1 and CDR2 are MDHEN and SYDVKM. This CDR3 reads CASSSPTESSYEQYF. DNA for the CDR3: TGTGCCAGCAGTTCCCCGACAGAAAGCTCCTACGAGCAGTACTTC.

In this sample, this clonotype turned up many times. This chain joins TRBV4-1 and TRBJ1-2; D gene uncertain. The CDR3 spans 14 residues. Germline V lookup: CDR1 MGHRA, CDR2 YSYEKL. V was pared by 0 bases and J by 0 bases, with 5 bases between. The CDR3: CASSQEGTNYGYTF. DNA for the CDR3: TGCGCCAGCAGCCAAGAAGGCACTAACTATGGCTACACCTTC.

This sequence joins TRBV20-1 and TRBJ1-5, with D hard to call. Germline loops: CDR1 DFQATT, CDR2 SNEGSKA (reference sequence). This CDR3 has 13 amino acids. V was pared by 0 bases and J by 7 bases, with 10 bases between. The CDR3: CSARDEGFQPQHF. The DNA for the CDR3 is TGCAGTGCTAGAGATGAGGGATTCCAGCCCCAGCATTTT.

This sequence joins TRBV12-3 or TRBV12-4 and TRBJ2-3; D unresolved. V was shortened by 6 bases and J by 0 bases, with 10 bases between the two germline ends. The CDR3 sequence is 14 residues long. The CDR3 region is CASSPSTSTDTQYF. In DNA, the CDR3 is TGTGCCAGCAGCCCCTCGACTAGCACAGATACGCAGTATTTT.

This clonotype turned up a few times. The J gene is TRBJ1-2, the V gene TRBV7-2, with D possibly matching TRBD1 (6 bases). The CDR3 extends over 17 amino acids. Trimming cost V 1 base and J 5 bases, with 20 bases left between them. Germline CDR1 and CDR2: SGHTA and FQGNSA. The DNA of the CDR3 is TGTGCCAGCAGCTTAGTCCGGACAGCCCGTTCTTTGTATGGCTACACCTTC. It specifies CASSLVRTARSLYGYTF.